This T cell receptor beta chain was sequenced during a study of beta chain features in type 1 diabetes. This CDR3 has 16 amino acids. Per germline, CDR1 LGHNA and CDR2 YNFKEQ. Trimming pared 1 base from V and 8 bases from J, leaving 18 bases between. This clone was picked up a small number of times. The study reverse transcribed the entire isolated RNA, so it sequenced expressed TCRB transcripts. Libraries were prepared by immunoSEQ multiplex PCR; TCRdb keeps only in-frame clonotypes and omits some of them. The table records over 120,000 clones, about 9.2% of them present only once. This clonotype was obtained from a man in his late teens or twenties in good health. The chain joins TRBV4-2 to TRBJ1-5; D possibly corresponds to TRBD1 (6 bases). The material sequenced was central memory CD4+ T cells from blood. The CDR3 loop is CASSQVQSGGREPQHF. The CDR3 DNA sequence: TGTGCCAGCAGCCAAGTCCAATCCGGGGGGCGAGAGCCCCAGCATTTT.